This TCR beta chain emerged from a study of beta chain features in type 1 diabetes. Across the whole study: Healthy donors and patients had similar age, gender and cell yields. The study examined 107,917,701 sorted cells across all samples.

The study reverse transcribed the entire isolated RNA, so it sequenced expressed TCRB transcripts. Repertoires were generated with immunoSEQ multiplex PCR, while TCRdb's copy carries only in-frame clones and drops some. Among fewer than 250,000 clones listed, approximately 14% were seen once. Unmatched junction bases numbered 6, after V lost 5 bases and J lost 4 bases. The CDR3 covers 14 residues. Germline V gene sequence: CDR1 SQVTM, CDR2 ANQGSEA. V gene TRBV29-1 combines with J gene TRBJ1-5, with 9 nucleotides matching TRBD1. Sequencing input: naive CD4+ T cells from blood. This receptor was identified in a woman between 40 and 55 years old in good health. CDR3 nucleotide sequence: TGCAGCGTTAGATTACAGGGGGCGAATCAGCCCCAGCATTTT. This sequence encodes CSVRLQGANQPQHF.